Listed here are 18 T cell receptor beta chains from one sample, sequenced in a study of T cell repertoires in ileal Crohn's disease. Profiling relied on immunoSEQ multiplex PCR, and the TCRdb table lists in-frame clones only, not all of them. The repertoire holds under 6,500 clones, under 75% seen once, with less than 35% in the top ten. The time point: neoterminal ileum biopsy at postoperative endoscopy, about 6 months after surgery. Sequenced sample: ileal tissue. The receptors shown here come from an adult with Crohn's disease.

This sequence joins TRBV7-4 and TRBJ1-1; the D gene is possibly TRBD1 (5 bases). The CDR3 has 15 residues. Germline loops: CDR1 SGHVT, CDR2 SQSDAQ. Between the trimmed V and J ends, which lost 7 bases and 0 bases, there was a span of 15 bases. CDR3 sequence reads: CASTPRGGMNTEAFF. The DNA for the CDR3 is TGTGCCAGCACCCCCCGGGGGGGGATGAACACTGAAGCTTTCTTT.

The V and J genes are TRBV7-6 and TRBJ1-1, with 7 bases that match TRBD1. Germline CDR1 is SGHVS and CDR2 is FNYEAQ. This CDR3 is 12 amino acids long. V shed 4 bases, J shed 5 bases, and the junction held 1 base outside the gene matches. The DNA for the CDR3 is TGTGCCAGCAGCTCCAGGGGGACTGAAGCTTTCTTT. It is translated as CASSSRGTEAFF.

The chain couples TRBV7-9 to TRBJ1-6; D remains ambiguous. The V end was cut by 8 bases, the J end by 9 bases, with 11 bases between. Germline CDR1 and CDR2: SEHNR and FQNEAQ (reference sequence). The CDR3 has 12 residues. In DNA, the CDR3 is TGTGCCAGCGGAGCGGGGAGTTCACCCCTCCACTTT. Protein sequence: CASGAGSSPLHF.

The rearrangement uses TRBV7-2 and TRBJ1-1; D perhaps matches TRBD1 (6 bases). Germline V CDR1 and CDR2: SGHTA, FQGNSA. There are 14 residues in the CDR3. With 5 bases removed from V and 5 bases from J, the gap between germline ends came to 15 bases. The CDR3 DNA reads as TGTGCCAGCAGCCCTGCCAGGGGTCAAACTGAAGCTTTCTTT. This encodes CASSPARGQTEAFF.

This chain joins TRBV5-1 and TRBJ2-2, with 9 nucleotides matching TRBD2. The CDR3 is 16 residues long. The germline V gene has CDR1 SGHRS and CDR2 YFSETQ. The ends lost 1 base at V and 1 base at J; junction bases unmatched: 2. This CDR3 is CASSLTTSGNTGELFF. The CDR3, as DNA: TGCGCCAGCAGCTTGACGACTAGCGGGAACACCGGGGAGCTGTTTTTT.

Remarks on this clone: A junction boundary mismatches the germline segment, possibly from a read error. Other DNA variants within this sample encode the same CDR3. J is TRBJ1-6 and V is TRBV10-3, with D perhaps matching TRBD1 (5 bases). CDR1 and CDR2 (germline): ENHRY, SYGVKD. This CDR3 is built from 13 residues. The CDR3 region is CASGGTDNSPLHF. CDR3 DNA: TGTGCCAGCGGGGGGACTGATAATTCGCCCCTCCACTTT.

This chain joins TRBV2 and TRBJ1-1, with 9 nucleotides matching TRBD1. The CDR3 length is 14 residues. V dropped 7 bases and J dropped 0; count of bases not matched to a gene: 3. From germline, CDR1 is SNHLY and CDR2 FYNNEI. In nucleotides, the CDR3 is TGTGCCAGCACGAGACAGGGGGTGAACACTGAAGCTTTCTTT. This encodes CASTRQGVNTEAFF.

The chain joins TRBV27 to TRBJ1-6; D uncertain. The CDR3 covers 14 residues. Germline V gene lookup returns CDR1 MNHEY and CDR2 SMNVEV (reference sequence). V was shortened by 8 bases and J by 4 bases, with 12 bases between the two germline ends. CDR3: CASLSRSYNSPLHF. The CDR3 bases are TGTGCCAGCTTATCCCGGTCTTATAATTCACCCCTCCACTTT.

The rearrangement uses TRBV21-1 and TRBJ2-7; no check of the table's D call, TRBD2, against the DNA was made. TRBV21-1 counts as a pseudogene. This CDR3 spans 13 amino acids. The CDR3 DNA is TGTGCCAGCAGCAATGACGGGACTTTTGAGCAGTACGTC. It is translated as CASSNDGTFEQYV.

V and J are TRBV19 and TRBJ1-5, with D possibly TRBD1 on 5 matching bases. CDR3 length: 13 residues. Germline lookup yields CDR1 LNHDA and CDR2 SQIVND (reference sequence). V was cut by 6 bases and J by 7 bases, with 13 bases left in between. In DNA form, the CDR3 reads TGTGCCAGTAGCCAAGGGGCGGGACAGCCCCAGCATTTT. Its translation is CASSQGAGQPQHF.

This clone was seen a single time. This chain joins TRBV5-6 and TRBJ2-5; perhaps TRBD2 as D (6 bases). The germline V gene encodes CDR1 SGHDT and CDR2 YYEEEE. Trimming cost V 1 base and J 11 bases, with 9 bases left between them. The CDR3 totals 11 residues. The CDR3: CASSLYREQYF. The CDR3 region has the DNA TGTGCCAGCAGCTTGTATCGGGAGCAGTACTTC.

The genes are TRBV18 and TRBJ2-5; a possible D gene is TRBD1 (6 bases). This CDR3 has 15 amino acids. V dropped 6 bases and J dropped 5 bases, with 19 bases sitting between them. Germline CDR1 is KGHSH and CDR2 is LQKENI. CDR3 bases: TGTGCCAGCTCGACAGGTTATGGGGGTCGGGAGACCCAGTACTTC. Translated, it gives CASSTGYGGRETQYF. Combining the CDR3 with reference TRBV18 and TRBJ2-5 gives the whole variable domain NAGVMQNPRHLVRRRGQEARLRCSPMKGHSHVYWYRQLPEEGLKFMVYLQKENIIDESGMPKERFSAEFPKEGPSILRIQQVVRGDSAAYFCASSTGYGGRETQYFGPGTRLLVL.

The CDR3 loop reads CASSARSMIHEQYF. CDR3 DNA sequence: TGTGCCAGCAGCGCCCGGTCGATGATCCACGAGCAGTACTTC. J is TRBJ2-7 and V is TRBV9; no reliable D call. V was pared by 3 bases and J by 5 bases, with 15 bases between. The CDR3 spans 14 residues. Germline lookup yields CDR1 SGDLS and CDR2 YYNGEE.

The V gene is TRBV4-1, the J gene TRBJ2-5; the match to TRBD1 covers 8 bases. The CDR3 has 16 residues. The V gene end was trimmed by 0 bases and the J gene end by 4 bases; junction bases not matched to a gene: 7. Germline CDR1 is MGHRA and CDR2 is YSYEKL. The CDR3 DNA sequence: TGCGCCAGCAGCCAAGAGGGCAGGGGGCTAGGAGAGACCCAGTACTTC. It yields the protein CASSQEGRGLGETQYF.

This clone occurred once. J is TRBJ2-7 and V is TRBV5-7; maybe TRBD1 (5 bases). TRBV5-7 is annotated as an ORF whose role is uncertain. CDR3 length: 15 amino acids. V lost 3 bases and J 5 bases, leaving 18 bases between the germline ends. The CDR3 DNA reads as TGTGCCAGCAGCTCCCGACCAGGGAAATGGAACGAGCAGTACTTC. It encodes CASSSRPGKWNEQYF.

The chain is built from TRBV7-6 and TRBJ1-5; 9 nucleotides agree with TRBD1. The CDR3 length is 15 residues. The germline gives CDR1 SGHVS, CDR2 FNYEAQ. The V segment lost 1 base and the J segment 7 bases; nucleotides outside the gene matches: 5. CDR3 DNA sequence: TGTGCCAGCAGCTTAGAACAGGGGGCTTGGCAGCCCCAGCATTTT. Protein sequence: CASSLEQGAWQPQHF. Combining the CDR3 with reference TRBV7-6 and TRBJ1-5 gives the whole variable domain GAGVSQSPRYKVTKRGQDVALRCDPISGHVSLYWYRQALGQGPEFLTYFNYEAQQDKSGLPNDRFSAERPEGSISTLTIQRTEQRDSAMYRCASSLEQGAWQPQHFGDGTRLSIL.

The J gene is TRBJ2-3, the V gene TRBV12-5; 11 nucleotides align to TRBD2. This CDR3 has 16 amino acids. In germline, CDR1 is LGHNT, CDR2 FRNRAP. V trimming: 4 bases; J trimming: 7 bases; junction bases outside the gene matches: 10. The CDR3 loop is CASGYPLAGDSNTQYF. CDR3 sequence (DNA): TGTGCTAGTGGTTACCCACTAGCGGGGGACTCTAATACGCAGTATTTT. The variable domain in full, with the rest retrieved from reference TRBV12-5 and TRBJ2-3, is DARVTQTPRHKVTEMGQEVTMRCQPILGHNTVFWYRQTMMQGLELLAYFRNRAPLDDSGMPKDRFSAEMPDATLATLKIQPSEPRDSAVYFCASGYPLAGDSNTQYFGPGTRLTVL.

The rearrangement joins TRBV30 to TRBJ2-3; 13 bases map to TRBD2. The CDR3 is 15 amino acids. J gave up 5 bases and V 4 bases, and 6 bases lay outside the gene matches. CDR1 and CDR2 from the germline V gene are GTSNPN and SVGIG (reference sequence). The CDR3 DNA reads TGTGCCTGGACACTAGCGGGAGGGCCTCTAGATACGCAGTATTTT. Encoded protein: CAWTLAGGPLDTQYF.